These T cell receptor beta chains were read from a single sample in a study of cytomegalovirus exposure and HLA in healthy donors. Repertoires were generated with immunoSEQ multiplex PCR, while TCRdb's copy carries only in-frame clones and drops some. The repertoire includes roughly 180,000 clones, 77% of them detected once, and around 3.5% sits in the top ten. Sequenced input: PBMCs. The receptors were gathered from a woman aged 60-70 years in good health and CMV-seropositive. The CDR3 runs from the conserved cysteine through the conserved F or W. The order of the fields is clone size, J gene, D gene, V gene, CDR3 DNA, CDR3 protein. The D gene is left open where the match is weak. The size of a clone is reported for some rows only, either as once, few or many, or as a class for expanded clones.

clone size: NA
J gene: TRBJ2-1
D gene: TRBD2
V gene: TRBV11-3
CDR3 DNA: TGTGCCAGCAGCTACGCGACTAGCGGGAGTTACGGTGAGCAGTTCTTC
CDR3 protein: CASSYATSGSYGEQFF

clone size: NA
J gene: TRBJ2-1
D gene: TRBD2
V gene: TRBV18
CDR3 DNA: TGTGCCAGCTCACCACCGAGCGGGAGGAATTACAATGAGCAGTTCTTC
CDR3 protein: CASSPPSGRNYNEQFF

clone size: NA
J gene: TRBJ2-3
D gene: NA
V gene: TRBV30
CDR3 DNA: TGTGCCTGGAGTCGGGGGACAGATACGCAGTATTTT
CDR3 protein: CAWSRGTDTQYF

clone size: few
J gene: TRBJ1-5
D gene: TRBD1
V gene: TRBV5-4
CDR3 DNA: TGTGCCAGCAGCTTGGGAGGGACAGGGGGCAACCAGCCCCAGCATTTT
CDR3 protein: CASSLGGTGGNQPQHF

clone size: NA
J gene: TRBJ2-7
D gene: NA
V gene: TRBV29-1
CDR3 DNA: TGCAGCGTTGGTGCGGGGGCGGGCTACGAGCAGTACTTC
CDR3 protein: CSVGAGAGYEQYF

clone size: few
J gene: TRBJ1-4
D gene: TRBD1
V gene: TRBV11-2
CDR3 DNA: TGTGCCAGCAGACCGCCGGGACAGGGGGCGGCAGGGGAAAAACTGTTTTTT
CDR3 protein: CASRPPGQGAAGEKLFF

clone size: NA
J gene: TRBJ2-3
D gene: NA
V gene: TRBV9
CDR3 DNA: TGTGCCAGCAGCCGACCGGGTCAGTCGACGGCGGGCACAGATACGCAGTATTTT
CDR3 protein: CASSRPGQSTAGTDTQYF

clone size: NA
J gene: TRBJ1-5
D gene: NA
V gene: TRBV2
CDR3 DNA: TGTGCCAGCAGCCTCGACAGTAGCAATCAGCCCCAGCATTTT
CDR3 protein: CASSLDSSNQPQHF

clone size: NA
J gene: TRBJ2-7
D gene: NA
V gene: TRBV11-3
CDR3 DNA: TGTGCCAGCAGCTTAGCCTCCGGGGGCGAGCAGTACTTC
CDR3 protein: CASSLASGGEQYF

clone size: NA
J gene: TRBJ1-6
D gene: TRBD1
V gene: TRBV6-5
CDR3 DNA: TGTGCCAGCAGGTACAGGGGATCATTGTCACCCCTCCACTTT
CDR3 protein: CASRYRGSLSPLHF

clone size: NA
J gene: TRBJ2-2
D gene: NA
V gene: TRBV5-8
CDR3 DNA: TGTGCCAGCAGCAAGAGGAGGGGGAACACCGGGGAGCTGTTTTTT
CDR3 protein: CASSKRRGNTGELFF

clone size: NA
J gene: TRBJ2-1
D gene: TRBD2
V gene: TRBV7-3
CDR3 DNA: TGTGCCAGCAGCTCCATAGCGGGAGCCTACAATGAGCAGTTCTTC
CDR3 protein: CASSSIAGAYNEQFF

clone size: NA
J gene: TRBJ2-3
D gene: NA
V gene: TRBV28
CDR3 DNA: TGTGCCAGCAGTTTCATGCAAGCTGCTAGCACAGATACGCAGTATTTT
CDR3 protein: CASSFMQAASTDTQYF

clone size: NA
J gene: TRBJ1-1
D gene: NA
V gene: TRBV14
CDR3 DNA: TGTGCCAGCAGCCAAGATTCCGGGGAGTTTTCCACTGAAGCTTTCTTT
CDR3 protein: CASSQDSGEFSTEAFF

clone size: NA
J gene: TRBJ2-6
D gene: NA
V gene: TRBV29-1
CDR3 DNA: TGCAGCGTTCACTCGTCTGGGGCCAACGTCCTGACTTTC
CDR3 protein: CSVHSSGANVLTF

clone size: few
J gene: TRBJ1-5
D gene: TRBD1
V gene: TRBV7-6
CDR3 DNA: TGTGCCAGCAGTCTAACAGGGGACCGCAATCAGCCCCAGCATTTT
CDR3 protein: CASSLTGDRNQPQHF

clone size: NA
J gene: TRBJ2-7
D gene: TRBD1
V gene: TRBV6-1
CDR3 DNA: TGTGCCGCGCGGAGGTACAGGGGATCCTACGAGCAGTACTTC
CDR3 protein: CAARRYRGSYEQYF

clone size: NA
J gene: TRBJ2-7
D gene: TRBD1
V gene: TRBV27
CDR3 DNA: TGTGCCAGCAGTTCTTGGGGACAGATATACGAGCAGTACTTC
CDR3 protein: CASSSWGQIYEQYF

clone size: NA
J gene: TRBJ2-7
D gene: NA
V gene: TRBV19
CDR3 DNA: TGTGCCAGTAGTCCCCTCGCGGCTAGCTCCTACGAGCAGTACTTC
CDR3 protein: CASSPLAASSYEQYF

clone size: few
J gene: TRBJ2-7
D gene: TRBD1
V gene: TRBV7-7
CDR3 DNA: TGTGCTAGCAGCTTAGACAGGGGCAGCGAGCAGTACTTC
CDR3 protein: CASSLDRGSEQYF

clone size: once
J gene: TRBJ1-2
D gene: NA
V gene: TRBV28
CDR3 DNA: TGTGCCAGCAGTTTCGGACAGAACTATGGCTACACCTTC
CDR3 protein: CASSFGQNYGYTF

clone size: NA
J gene: TRBJ1-5
D gene: NA
V gene: TRBV7-9
CDR3 DNA: TGTGCCAGCAGCTCCGCAGATCAGCCCCAGCATTTT
CDR3 protein: CASSSADQPQHF

clone size: NA
J gene: TRBJ2-5
D gene: TRBD2
V gene: TRBV9
CDR3 DNA: TGTGCCAGCAGCGCAGCGGAGGCTAGCGGGGAGGAGACCCAGTACTTC
CDR3 protein: CASSAAEASGEETQYF

clone size: NA
J gene: TRBJ2-7
D gene: NA
V gene: TRBV30
CDR3 DNA: TGTGCCTGGAGTGTTACCTTCGGCGAGCAGTACTTC
CDR3 protein: CAWSVTFGEQYF

clone size: NA
J gene: TRBJ1-4
D gene: NA
V gene: TRBV28
CDR3 DNA: TGTGCCAGCAGTTTGTCGTCTGCTAAAAAACTGTTTTTT
CDR3 protein: CASSLSSAKKLFF

clone size: NA
J gene: TRBJ2-2
D gene: TRBD2
V gene: TRBV5-4
CDR3 DNA: TGTGCCAGCAGCGCAACTATACGACTAGCGTCGAACACCGGGGAGCTGTTTTTT
CDR3 protein: CASSATIRLASNTGELFF

clone size: NA
J gene: TRBJ2-1
D gene: NA
V gene: TRBV29-1
CDR3 DNA: TGCAGCGTTGAAGATCCAACAAAACGTAATGAGCAGTTCTTC
CDR3 protein: CSVEDPTKRNEQFF

clone size: NA
J gene: TRBJ1-5
D gene: NA
V gene: TRBV21-1
CDR3 DNA: TGTGCCAGCAGCAGACAGGGTATTGGCAATCAGCCCCAGCATTTT
CDR3 protein: CASSRQGIGNQPQHF

clone size: NA
J gene: TRBJ2-2
D gene: NA
V gene: TRBV7-9
CDR3 DNA: TGTGCCAGCAGCCGGGCAAGCGGAGACGGGGAGCTGTTTTTT
CDR3 protein: CASSRASGDGELFF

clone size: NA
J gene: TRBJ2-4
D gene: TRBD1
V gene: TRBV30
CDR3 DNA: TGTGCCTGGAGTGTAACAGGGGGTAACAGTCAGTACTTC
CDR3 protein: CAWSVTGGNSQYF

clone size: NA
J gene: TRBJ2-7
D gene: TRBD1
V gene: TRBV29-1
CDR3 DNA: TGCAGCGTTGCTACAGGGGGGAGCTCCTACGAGCAGTACTTC
CDR3 protein: CSVATGGSSYEQYF

clone size: once
J gene: TRBJ2-4
D gene: TRBD2
V gene: TRBV4-3
CDR3 DNA: TGCGCCAGCAGCCAAGATGCCCTCTCTAGCGGGGGGCCTAAAAACATTCAGTACTTC
CDR3 protein: CASSQDALSSGGPKNIQYF

clone size: NA
J gene: TRBJ1-1
D gene: NA
V gene: TRBV6-5
CDR3 DNA: TGTGCCAGCAGTTACTCCTCCAGGGTAACTGAAGCTTTCTTT
CDR3 protein: CASSYSSRVTEAFF

clone size: few
J gene: TRBJ2-7
D gene: NA
V gene: TRBV9
CDR3 DNA: TGTGCCAGCAGCGCTCCCCGGGGACTGTCACAGGATAAGCAGTACTTC
CDR3 protein: CASSAPRGLSQDKQYF

clone size: NA
J gene: TRBJ1-6
D gene: NA
V gene: TRBV20-1
CDR3 DNA: TGCAGTGCTAGTCCCGGAGACGGGGACCACTTT
CDR3 protein: CSASPGDGDHF

clone size: NA
J gene: TRBJ2-7
D gene: TRBD2
V gene: TRBV11-2
CDR3 DNA: TGTGCCAGCAGCTTATTGGTCGGGGGGGGCTACGAGCAGTACTTC
CDR3 protein: CASSLLVGGGYEQYF

clone size: NA
J gene: TRBJ2-5
D gene: TRBD2
V gene: TRBV28
CDR3 DNA: TGTGCCAGCAGTTTATCCGGGACTAGCGGGGGGCCGTACCAAGAGACCCAGTACTTC
CDR3 protein: CASSLSGTSGGPYQETQYF

clone size: NA
J gene: TRBJ2-1
D gene: NA
V gene: TRBV6-1
CDR3 DNA: TGTGCCAGCAGTCGCCAACTCAATGAGCAGTTCTTC
CDR3 protein: CASSRQLNEQFF

clone size: NA
J gene: TRBJ2-7
D gene: NA
V gene: TRBV6-4
CDR3 DNA: TGTGCCAGCAGTAAAGAGGGGGGGAGCGAGCAGTACTTC
CDR3 protein: CASSKEGGSEQYF

clone size: NA
J gene: TRBJ2-3
D gene: NA
V gene: TRBV29-1
CDR3 DNA: TGCAGCGTTGGAGGGGATACGCAGTATTTT
CDR3 protein: CSVGGDTQYF

clone size: NA
J gene: TRBJ2-7
D gene: NA
V gene: TRBV6-1
CDR3 DNA: TGTGCCAGCAGTGTAGGACACACAGGTTCCTACGAGCAGTACTTC
CDR3 protein: CASSVGHTGSYEQYF

clone size: NA
J gene: TRBJ2-3
D gene: NA
V gene: TRBV7-9
CDR3 DNA: TGTGCCAGCAGCGGGCCGGGGGGCACAGATACGCAGTATTTT
CDR3 protein: CASSGPGGTDTQYF

clone size: NA
J gene: TRBJ2-7
D gene: NA
V gene: TRBV6-5
CDR3 DNA: TGTGCCAGCACCTCGTACAGAGTCTCCTACGAGCAGTACTTC
CDR3 protein: CASTSYRVSYEQYF

clone size: NA
J gene: TRBJ1-1
D gene: NA
V gene: TRBV27
CDR3 DNA: TGTGCCAGCAGTCCAACAGGGTCCCCCATTCTTGGGAACACTGAAGCTTTCTTT
CDR3 protein: CASSPTGSPILGNTEAFF

clone size: NA
J gene: TRBJ2-1
D gene: TRBD2
V gene: TRBV9
CDR3 DNA: TGTGCCAGCAGCGTCGAAGGACTAGCGGGGTATGAGCAGTTCTTC
CDR3 protein: CASSVEGLAGYEQFF

clone size: NA
J gene: TRBJ1-1
D gene: TRBD1
V gene: TRBV5-1
CDR3 DNA: TGCGCCAGCAGTCGAGGACAGGTTGACACTGAAGCTTTCTTT
CDR3 protein: CASSRGQVDTEAFF

clone size: few
J gene: TRBJ1-2
D gene: NA
V gene: TRBV13
CDR3 DNA: TGTGCCAGCAGCTCGCGGGACTCCGCGGGCTACACCTTC
CDR3 protein: CASSSRDSAGYTF

clone size: NA
J gene: TRBJ1-2
D gene: TRBD1
V gene: TRBV28
CDR3 DNA: TGTGCCAGCAGCTTCCCCGGGACAGCTAACTATGGCTACACCTTC
CDR3 protein: CASSFPGTANYGYTF

clone size: NA
J gene: TRBJ1-1
D gene: TRBD1
V gene: TRBV6-5
CDR3 DNA: TGTGCCAGCAGCCGGGACAGGGGCACTGAAGCTTTCTTT
CDR3 protein: CASSRDRGTEAFF